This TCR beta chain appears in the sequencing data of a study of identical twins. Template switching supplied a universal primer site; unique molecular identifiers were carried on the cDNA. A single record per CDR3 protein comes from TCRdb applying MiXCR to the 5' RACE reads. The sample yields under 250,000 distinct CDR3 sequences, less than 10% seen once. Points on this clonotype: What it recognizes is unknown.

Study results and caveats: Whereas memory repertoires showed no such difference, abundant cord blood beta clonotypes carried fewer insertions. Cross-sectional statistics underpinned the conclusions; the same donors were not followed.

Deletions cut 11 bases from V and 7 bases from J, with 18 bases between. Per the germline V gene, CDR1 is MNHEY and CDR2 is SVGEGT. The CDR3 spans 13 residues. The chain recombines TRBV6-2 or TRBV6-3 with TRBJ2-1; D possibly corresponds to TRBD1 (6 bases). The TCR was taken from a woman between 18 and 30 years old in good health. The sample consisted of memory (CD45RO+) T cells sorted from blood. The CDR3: CAGTMRGKNEQFF. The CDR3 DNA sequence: TGTGCCGGAACTATGAGGGGGAAGAATGAGCAGTTCTTC.